Shown below are 16 T cell receptor beta chains from a single sample sequenced in a study of blood T cell repertoires in COVID-19. TCRdb's table, derived via immunoSEQ multiplex PCR, lists solely in-frame clones and lacks some. This table has about 65,000 clones, more than 80% appearing once. The sample consisted of peripheral blood. The receptors here all came from a man older than 75 with acute or convalescent COVID-19.

The J gene is TRBJ2-2, the V gene TRBV3-1 (or the pseudogene TRBV3-2); a weak D match, TRBD1 (6 bases). With 4 bases removed from V and 1 base from J, the gap between germline ends came to 16 bases. This CDR3 comprises 17 residues. Germline V gives CDR1 LGHDT, CDR2 YNNKEL (reference sequence). In DNA form, the CDR3 reads TGTGCCAGCAGCCCGGGGTCCAGGGGCCTGAACACCGGGGAGCTGTTTTTT. This gives the protein CASSPGSRGLNTGELFF.

This clone was counted a single time. The CDR3 here is CASSTRTVIGTDTQYF. The CDR3 DNA sequence: TGTGCCAGCAGCACCCGGACAGTCATAGGCACAGATACGCAGTATTTT. This chain connects TRBV3-1 (or the pseudogene TRBV3-2) to TRBJ2-3, with D perhaps matching TRBD1 (6 bases). Trimming took 5 bases from V and 1 from J, leaving 16 bases between them. CDR1 is LGHDT, CDR2 YNNKEL, per germline (reference sequence). The CDR3 runs to 16 residues.

This clone was observed once. The rearrangement uses TRBV3-1 (or the pseudogene TRBV3-2) and TRBJ2-5; perhaps TRBD2 as D (7 bases). The V end was cut by 1 base, the J end by 4 bases, with 13 bases between. The CDR3 consists of 15 residues. Per germline, CDR1 LGHDT and CDR2 YNNKEL (reference sequence). CDR3 nucleotides: TGTGCCAGCAGCCAAGCGTCGGCGGGGGCAGAGACCCAGTACTTC. It specifies CASSQASAGAETQYF.

Only a few counts were recorded for this clone. The V gene is TRBV3-1 (or the pseudogene TRBV3-2), the J gene TRBJ1-2; D might be TRBD1 (6 bases). This CDR3 is built from 13 residues. V shed 4 bases and J shed 8 bases, with 14 bases lying between them. The V gene's germline CDR1 is LGHDT and CDR2 YNNKEL (reference sequence). The CDR3 DNA reads as TGTGCCAGCAGCCGGAACAGGGTAGACGGCTACACCTTC. This encodes CASSRNRVDGYTF.

The gene calls are TRBV18 and TRBJ1-1; D perhaps matches TRBD1 (5 bases). Trimming shortened V by 7 bases and J by 6 bases, and 21 bases separated the two germline ends. The CDR3 has 15 residues. Germline V gives CDR1 KGHSH, CDR2 LQKENI. The CDR3 sequence: CASFQGPAGLAEAFF. CDR3 nucleotide sequence: TGTGCCAGCTTCCAGGGCCCGGCGGGATTGGCTGAAGCTTTCTTT.

CDR3 in amino acids: CASGGTGYNQPQHF. In DNA, the CDR3 is TGTGCCAGTGGAGGGACAGGCTACAATCAGCCCCAGCATTTT. V usage is TRBV19 and J usage is TRBJ1-5, with TRBD1 matching over 8 bases. Germline CDR1 is LNHDA and CDR2 is SQIVND (reference sequence). This CDR3 comprises 14 residues. Trimming removed 8 bases from V and 3 bases from J; junction bases left unmatched: 6. Full variable domain (remainder filled in from reference TRBV19 and TRBJ1-5): DGGITQSPKYLFRKEGQNVTLSCEQNLNHDAMYWYRQDPGQGLRLIYYSQIVNDFQKGDIAEGYSVSREKKESFPLTVTSAQKNPTAFYLCASGGTGYNQPQHFGDGTRLSIL.

J is TRBJ2-5 and V is TRBV3-1 (or the pseudogene TRBV3-2); D possibly corresponds to TRBD2 (6 bases). This CDR3 is 14 amino acids long. Germline values: CDR1 LGHDT, CDR2 YNNKEL (reference sequence). V was cut by 2 bases and J by 3 bases, with 10 bases left in between. CDR3 sequence reads: CASSQRLAKETQYF. As DNA, the CDR3 is TGTGCCAGCAGCCAACGGCTAGCGAAAGAGACCCAGTACTTC.

This clone came up a few times. The rearrangement links TRBV2 to TRBJ2-7; D possibly corresponds to TRBD2 (7 bases). The length of the CDR3 is 16 residues. The V gene's germline CDR1 is SNHLY and CDR2 FYNNEI. Deletions cut 6 bases from V and 0 bases from J, with 18 bases between. The CDR3, as DNA: TGTGCCAGCAGAGGGAGGGGGTACGGGGACTCCTACGAGCAGTACTTC. Encoded protein: CASRGRGYGDSYEQYF.

The chain links TRBV2 to TRBJ1-1; 8 bases line up with TRBD1. V dropped 2 bases and J dropped 5; count of bases not matched to a gene: 13. The CDR3 sequence is 17 residues long. Germline assignment: CDR1 SNHLY and CDR2 FYNNEI. The DNA for the CDR3 is TGTGCCAGCAGTGAAAGGGTCAGGGGGCGCGGGGTTACTGAAGCTTTCTTT. Its translation: CASSERVRGRGVTEAFF.

The chain couples TRBV12-3 or TRBV12-4 to TRBJ2-2, with D possibly TRBD1 on 5 matching bases. V was cut by 7 bases and J by 4 bases, with 10 bases left in between. This CDR3 has 13 amino acids. Here the CDR3 reads CASTLGVTGELFF. DNA of the CDR3: TGTGCCAGCACCTTAGGGGTCACCGGGGAGCTGTTTTTT.

CDR3 nucleotide sequence: TGTGCCAGCAGTTACGAGCGAGCGGGGGGCAACTTCTACGAGCAGTACTTC. Amino acid sequence: CASSYERAGGNFYEQYF. The chain uses TRBV6-2 or TRBV6-3 and TRBJ2-7, with 9 bases fitting TRBD2. V was pared by 2 bases and J by 3 bases, with 11 bases of the junction left unmatched. CDR3 length equals 17 residues. Germline lookup yields CDR1 MNHEY and CDR2 SVGEGT.

This chain connects TRBV20-1 to TRBJ2-1; 12 bases fit TRBD2. The CDR3 length is 15 residues. CDR1 is DFQATT, CDR2 SNEGSKA, per germline (reference sequence). The V and J ends lost 3 bases and 2 bases, in that order; junction bases with no gene match: 2. DNA of the CDR3: TGCAGTGCTAGTCCTAGCGGGGGGGCCTACAATGAGCAGTTCTTC. This translates into CSASPSGGAYNEQFF.

V is TRBV11-2 and J is TRBJ2-7; 8 bases agree with TRBD1. The CDR3 extends over 14 amino acids. The V gene end was trimmed by 5 bases and the J gene end by 1 base; junction bases not matched to a gene: 4. From germline, CDR1 is SGHAT and CDR2 FQNNGV. The CDR3 bases are TGTGCCAGCAGCCAGAACAGGGGGTCCTACGAGCAGTACTTC. Its protein product is CASSQNRGSYEQYF. Filled out from reference TRBV11-2 and TRBJ2-7, the complete variable domain reads EAGVAQSPRYKIIEKRQSVAFWCNPISGHATLYWYQQILGQGPKLLIQFQNNGVVDDSQLPKDRFSAERLKGVDSTLKIQPAKLEDSAVYLCASSQNRGSYEQYFGPGTRLTVT.

This clone has just a few counts. This chain joins TRBV5-1 and TRBJ1-1; weak D call: TRBD1 (5 bases). With 0 bases removed from V and 3 bases from J, the gap between germline ends came to 9 bases. Looked up from germline, CDR1 is SGHRS and CDR2 is YFSETQ. The CDR3 is made up of 14 amino acids. The CDR3 DNA reads TGCGCCAGCAGCTTGGAGGCGGGGGACACTGAAGCTTTCTTT. Translation: CASSLEAGDTEAFF.

The chain combines TRBV18 with TRBJ1-4; 8 nucleotides line up with TRBD1. The CDR3 has 15 amino acids. Germline loops: CDR1 KGHSH, CDR2 LQKENI. The J segment lost 4 bases and the V segment lost 1 base, leaving 2 bases of the junction unmatched. Written as DNA, the CDR3 is TGTGCCAGCTCACCACTGACAGGGGTTAATGAAAAACTGTTTTTT. This gives the protein CASSPLTGVNEKLFF.

The V gene is TRBV5-1, the J gene TRBJ2-3; possible D gene TRBD2, 5 bases. Deletions cut 1 base from V and 1 base from J, with 13 bases between. The CDR3 is made up of 16 amino acids. Germline V gene lookup returns CDR1 SGHRS and CDR2 YFSETQ. CDR3 protein: CASSLFTGSRTDTQYF. CDR3 nucleotide sequence: TGCGCCAGCAGCTTGTTTACGGGGAGCCGCACAGATACGCAGTATTTT.